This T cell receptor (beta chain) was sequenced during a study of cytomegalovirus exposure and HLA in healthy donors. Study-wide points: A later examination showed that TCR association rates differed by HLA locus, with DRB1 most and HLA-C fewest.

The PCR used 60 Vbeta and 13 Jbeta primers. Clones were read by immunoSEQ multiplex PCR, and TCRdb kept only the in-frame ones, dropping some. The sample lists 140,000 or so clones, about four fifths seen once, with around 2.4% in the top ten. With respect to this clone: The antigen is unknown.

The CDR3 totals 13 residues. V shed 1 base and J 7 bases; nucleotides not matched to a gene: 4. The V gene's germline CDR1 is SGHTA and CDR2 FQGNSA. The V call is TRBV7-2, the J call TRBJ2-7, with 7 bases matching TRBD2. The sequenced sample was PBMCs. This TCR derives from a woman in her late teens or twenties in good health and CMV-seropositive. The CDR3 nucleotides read TGTGCCAGCAGCTTAGGTCGGCGGGGGGAGCAGTACTTC. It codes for CASSLGRRGEQYF.